In its sample, the clone carrying this TCR delta chain was seen a few times. Its antigen is as yet unknown. A far larger clone is one nucleotide away, so this likely arose from a read error. Other DNA sequences in this specimen translate into the identical CDR3. This sample stems from a study of γδ T cells in repeated Plasmodium falciparum infection. As for the study in general: Over roughly 640 days, donors received four mosquito-bite P. falciparum NF54 infections. Malian repertoires were sampled cross-sectionally without transmission and longitudinally through febrile malaria. Points from the study as a whole: Over time and infection, Vgamma9/Vdelta2+ repertoires remained highly stable and polyclonal. Malian children's Vdelta2-negative repertoires appeared more expanded and less diverse than Australians'.

The CDR3 totals 14 residues. Germline assignment: CDR1 GEAIGNYY and CDR2 EKD. Vgamma9/Vdelta2+ and Vdelta2-negative gammadelta T cells were flow-sorted from PBMC for bulk sequencing. TCRdb reprocessed the multiplex PCR reads through CATT. This table holds tens of thousands of delta-chain clones, roughly 0.98% found once. The specimen sequenced was gamma-delta T cells from blood. The J gene went uncalled, whereas the V gene is TRDV2. This receptor was taken from a pool of human donors (malaria-infected and uninfected, not separated). The CDR3 DNA reads TGTGCCTGTGACACCCCTTTTGTAGTTGGCGTACTTATCTTT. The encoded protein is CACDTPFVVGVLIF.